The clone carrying this T cell receptor beta chain was observed a few times. The entry originates in a study of blood T cell repertoires in COVID-19. Overall study context: There were acute and convalescent COVID-19 samples, and they came from the United States, Italy and Spain.

The table came from immunoSEQ multiplex PCR; TCRdb's copy has only in-frame clones and leaves some out. The data show 250,000 to 350,000 clones, about four fifths seen once. Germline CDR1 SGHTA, CDR2 FQGNSA. J gave up 4 bases and V 1 base, and 8 bases lay outside the gene matches. This CDR3 comprises 17 residues. The sequence came from a human donor with COVID-19, enrolled during active disease. The donor label of this sample is uncertain. The sample taken for sequencing was peripheral blood. The chain recombines TRBV7-2 with TRBJ2-3; TRBD2 matches 10 bases. The CDR3 protein is CASSLGPSGRGADTQYF. The DNA for the CDR3 is TGTGCCAGCAGCTTAGGCCCCAGCGGGAGGGGGGCAGATACGCAGTATTTT. The full variable domain, with the rest looked up from reference TRBV7-2 and TRBJ2-3, is GAGVSQSPSNKVTEKGKDVELRCDPISGHTALYWYRQSLGQGLEFLIYFQGNSAPDKSGLPSDRFSAERTGGSVSTLTIQRTQQEDSAVYLCASSLGPSGRGADTQYFGPGTRLTVL.